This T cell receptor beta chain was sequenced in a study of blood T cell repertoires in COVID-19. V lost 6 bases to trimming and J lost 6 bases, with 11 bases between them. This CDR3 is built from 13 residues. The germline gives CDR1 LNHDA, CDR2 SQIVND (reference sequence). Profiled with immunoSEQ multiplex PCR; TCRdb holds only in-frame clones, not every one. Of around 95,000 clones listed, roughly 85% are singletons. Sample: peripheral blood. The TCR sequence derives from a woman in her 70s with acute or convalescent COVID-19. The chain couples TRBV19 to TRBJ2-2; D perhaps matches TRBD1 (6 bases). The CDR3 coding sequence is TGTGCCAGTAGGAACAGGGCTCCCGGGGAGCTGTTTTTT. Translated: CASRNRAPGELFF.